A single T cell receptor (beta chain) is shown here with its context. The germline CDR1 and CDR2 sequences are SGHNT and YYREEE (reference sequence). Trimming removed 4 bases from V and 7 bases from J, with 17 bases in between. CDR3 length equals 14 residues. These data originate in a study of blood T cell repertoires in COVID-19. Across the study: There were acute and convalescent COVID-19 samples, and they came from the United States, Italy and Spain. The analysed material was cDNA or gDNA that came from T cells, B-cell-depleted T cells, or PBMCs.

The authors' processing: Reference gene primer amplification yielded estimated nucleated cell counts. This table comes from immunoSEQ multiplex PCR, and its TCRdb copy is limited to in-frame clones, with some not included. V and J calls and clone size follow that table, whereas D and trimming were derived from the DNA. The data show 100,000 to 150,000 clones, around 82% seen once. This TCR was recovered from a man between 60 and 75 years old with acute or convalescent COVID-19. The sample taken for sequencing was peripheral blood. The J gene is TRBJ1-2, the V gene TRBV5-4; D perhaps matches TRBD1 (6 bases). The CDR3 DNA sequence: TGTGCCAGCAGCCTGGACAGTGGTGGAGGTGGCTACACCTTC. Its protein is CASSLDSGGGGYTF.